These T cell receptor beta chains were read from a single sample in a study of early T cells in non-severe SARS-CoV-2 infection. TCRdb analysed the 5' RACE reads with MiXCR anew, one entry per CDR3 protein. The table lists 100,000 to 150,000 distinct CDR3 sequences, approximately 15% of them singletons, with 21% in the top ten. The sample consisted of whole blood. The source of these receptors is an adult who was a healthcare worker with PCR-confirmed SARS-CoV-2 infection or an uninfected control (not recorded which). Each CDR3 is given with its conserved first and last residue. The D gene is left open where the match is weak. Not all rows give a size; the values are once, few, many and, for expanded clones, a class.

V gene: TRBV7-2; D gene: NA; clone size: NA; J gene: TRBJ2-2; CDR3 DNA: TGTGCCAGCAGCCCAGCATGGGTGACCGGGGAGCTGTTTTTT; CDR3 protein: CASSPAWVTGELFF
V gene: TRBV6-1; D gene: NA; clone size: NA; J gene: TRBJ2-1; CDR3 DNA: TGTGCCAGCAGTGAAGCACGCCGGCTCTCCTACAATGAGCAGTTCTTC; CDR3 protein: CASSEARRLSYNEQFF
V gene: TRBV4-2; D gene: NA; clone size: few; J gene: TRBJ1-5; CDR3 DNA: TGTGCCAGCAGCCAAGAACCCTTTGTGGGGAATCAGCCCCAGCATTTT; CDR3 protein: CASSQEPFVGNQPQHF
V gene: TRBV29-1; D gene: NA; clone size: NA; J gene: TRBJ2-1; CDR3 DNA: TGCAGCGTTTTACGGGTGGGTGGTTACAATGAGCAGTTCTTC; CDR3 protein: CSVLRVGGYNEQFF
V gene: TRBV4-1; D gene: TRBD1; clone size: NA; J gene: TRBJ1-6; CDR3 DNA: TGCGCCAGCAGCCAAGGATTCAGGGGGCGCGGGTCACCCCTCCACTTT; CDR3 protein: CASSQGFRGRGSPLHF
V gene: TRBV6-2/TRBV6-3; D gene: NA; clone size: NA; J gene: TRBJ1-5; CDR3 DNA: TGTGCCAGCAGAATACTTAGCAATCAGCCCCAGCATTTT; CDR3 protein: CASRILSNQPQHF
V gene: TRBV11-2; D gene: TRBD1; clone size: once; J gene: TRBJ2-5; CDR3 DNA: TGTGCCAGCAGCTCGGACAGGGCAGCCCAGTACTTC; CDR3 protein: CASSSDRAAQYF
V gene: TRBV18; D gene: NA; clone size: many; J gene: TRBJ2-6; CDR3 DNA: TGTGCCAGCTCACCACCGGGGTTGAGTGCTGGGGCCAACGTCCTGACTTTC; CDR3 protein: CASSPPGLSAGANVLTF
V gene: TRBV6-1; D gene: TRBD1; clone size: NA; J gene: TRBJ2-1; CDR3 DNA: TGTGCCAGCAGTGAAGTTACAGGGGGCTTTGAGCAGTTCTTC; CDR3 protein: CASSEVTGGFEQFF
V gene: TRBV29-1; D gene: NA; clone size: NA; J gene: TRBJ1-5; CDR3 DNA: TGCAGCGTTGAAGCGGGGGTTGGGAATCAGCCCCAGCATTTT; CDR3 protein: CSVEAGVGNQPQHF
V gene: TRBV6-1; D gene: NA; clone size: NA; J gene: TRBJ1-1; CDR3 DNA: TGTGCCAGCAGTGAAGCAGGGGACACTGAAGCTTTCTTT; CDR3 protein: CASSEAGDTEAFF
V gene: TRBV20-1; D gene: NA; clone size: many; J gene: TRBJ1-3; CDR3 DNA: TGCAGTGCTAGAGATGACGGGCCGGGTGGCACCATATATTTT; CDR3 protein: CSARDDGPGGTIYF
V gene: TRBV6-1; D gene: TRBD2; clone size: few; J gene: TRBJ2-1; CDR3 DNA: TGTGCCAGCAGTGAGGGGGGGAGGAGTTGGGATGAGCAGTTCTTC; CDR3 protein: CASSEGGRSWDEQFF